Here is one T cell receptor beta chain with its context. Its antigen is as yet unknown. Regarding treatment: 15 to 20 received Ad26.COV2.S at low or high dose, single or two shots; 5 received placebo; per-sample allocation not given. Collection of samples fell on day 63 after the first vaccine or placebo injection. The sample originates from a study of Ad26.COV2.S vaccination and SARS-CoV-2 variants. In the study overall: By the intramuscular route, Ad26.COV2.S was given once, or twice 56 days apart. Whole-study results and caveats: Analyses of TCR breadth and depth may have underestimated total T cell responses.

The repertoire was sequenced with immunoSEQ multiplex PCR; TCRdb's copy has only in-frame clones and lacks some. The repertoire consists of some 460,000 clones, with about 88% occurring once and the leading ten covering 1.5% to 2%. In germline, CDR1 is SEHNR, CDR2 FQNEAQ (reference sequence). Trimming removed 2 bases at V and 4 bases at J, with 11 bases between. The CDR3 contains 15 residues. The gene calls are TRBV7-9 and TRBJ1-4, with a possible D match to TRBD1 (5 bases). The sequence was collected from a person aged 18-65 years who received the Ad26.COV2.S COVID-19 vaccine or a placebo. Sequencing used peripheral blood, obtained in a trial of Ad26.COV2.S vaccine versus placebo. In DNA form, the CDR3 reads TGTGCCAGCAGCTTACAGGGTCCCCTTAATGAAAAACTGTTTTTT. Its translation: CASSLQGPLNEKLFF. The full variable domain, completed using reference TRBV7-9 and TRBJ1-4, is DTGVSQNPRHKITKRGQNVTFRCDPISEHNRLYWYRQTLGQGPEFLTYFQNEAQLEKSRLLSDRFSAERPKGSFSTLEIQRTEQGDSAMYLCASSLQGPLNEKLFFGSGTQLSVL.